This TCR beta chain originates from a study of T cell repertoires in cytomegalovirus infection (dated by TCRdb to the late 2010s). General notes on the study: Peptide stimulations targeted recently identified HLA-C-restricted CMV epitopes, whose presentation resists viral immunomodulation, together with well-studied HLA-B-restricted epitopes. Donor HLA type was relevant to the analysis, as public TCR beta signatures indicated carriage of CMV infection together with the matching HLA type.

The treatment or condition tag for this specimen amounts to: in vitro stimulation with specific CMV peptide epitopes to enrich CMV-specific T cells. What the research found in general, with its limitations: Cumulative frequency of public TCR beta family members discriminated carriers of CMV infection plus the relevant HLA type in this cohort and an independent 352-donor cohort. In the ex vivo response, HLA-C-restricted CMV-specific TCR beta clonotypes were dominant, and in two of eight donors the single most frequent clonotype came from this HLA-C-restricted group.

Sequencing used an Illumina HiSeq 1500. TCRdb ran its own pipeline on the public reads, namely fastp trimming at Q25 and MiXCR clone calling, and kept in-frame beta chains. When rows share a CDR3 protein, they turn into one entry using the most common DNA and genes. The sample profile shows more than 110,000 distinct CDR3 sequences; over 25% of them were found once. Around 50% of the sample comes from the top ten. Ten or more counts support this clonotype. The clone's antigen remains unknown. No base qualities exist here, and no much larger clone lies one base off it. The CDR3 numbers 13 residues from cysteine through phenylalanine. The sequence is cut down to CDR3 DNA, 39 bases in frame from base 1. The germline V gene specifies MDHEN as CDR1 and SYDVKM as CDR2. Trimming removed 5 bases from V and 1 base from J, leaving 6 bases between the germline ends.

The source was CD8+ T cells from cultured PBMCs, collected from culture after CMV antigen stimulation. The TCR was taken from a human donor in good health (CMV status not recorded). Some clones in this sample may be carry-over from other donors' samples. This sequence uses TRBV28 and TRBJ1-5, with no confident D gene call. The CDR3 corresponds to CASSLRSNQPQHF. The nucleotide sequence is TGTGCCAGCAGTCTGAGGAGCAATCAGCCCCAGCATTTT.